This T cell receptor beta chain was found in a study of CD8+ T cells in alopecia areata. Study information: Tofacitinib administration to treated patients was oral, at 5 to 10 mg twice daily. Study-wide results and caveats: Scalp data also include sequences from resident alphabeta T cells of normal skin.

This clone has more than one count but fewer than ten. No antigen is known for it. Extraction of RNA preceded its reverse transcription into cDNA, which served as the sequencing template. TCRdb keeps only in-frame clones here, not all; method: immunoSEQ multiplex PCR. The sample includes about 190,000 clones, approximately 56% of them seen just once. V was clipped by 1 base and J by 0 bases, with 7 bases between them. From germline, CDR1 is SQVTM and CDR2 ANQGSEA. The CDR3 runs 14 residues. This clonotype originated in a human donor with alopecia areata. The chain uses TRBV29-1 and TRBJ2-1; possible D gene TRBD1, 6 bases. Here the sequenced sample was CD4+ T cells sorted from blood, taken at week 0. This CDR3 is CSVEGQASYNEQFF. In DNA form, the CDR3 reads TGCAGCGTTGAAGGACAGGCCTCCTACAATGAGCAGTTCTTC.